One and the same sample provided the 7 T cell receptor beta chains below, sequenced in a study of shared T cell receptors in the human thymus. The assay was immunoSEQ multiplex PCR, and TCRdb's table has in-frame clones only and misses some. The sample records about 660,000 clones, 70% to 90% being singletons. These data were likewise used in another study, on human thymus T cells.

Sequenced input: thymocytes. The source of these receptors is a boy under two years old with a congenital heart defect.

The V gene is TRBV28, the J gene TRBJ1-3; the D is unclear. Trimming stripped 4 bases from V and 2 bases from J, with 12 bases between. The CDR3 is 15 residues long. The germline gives CDR1 MDHEN, CDR2 SYDVKM. Here the CDR3 DNA reads TGTGCCAGCAGTTCTCCCCCTAATACTGGAAACACCATATATTTT. It is translated as CASSSPPNTGNTIYF. Supplemented by reference TRBV28 and TRBJ1-3, the full variable domain reads DVKVTQSSRYLVKRTGEKVFLECVQDMDHENMFWYRQDPGLGLRLIYFSYDVKMKEKGDIPEGYSVSREKKERFSLILESASTNQTSMYLCASSSPPNTGNTIYFGEGSWLTVV.

In this sample, this clone turned up a few times. The chain couples TRBV28 to TRBJ2-4; 9 bases are shared with TRBD1. The CDR3 sequence is 15 residues long. V was clipped by 6 bases and J by 6 bases; unmatched bases: 9. Germline-derived CDR1 and CDR2 are MDHEN and SYDVKM. The CDR3 DNA sequence: TGTGCCAGCAGGACGGGACAGGGCGCCGCAAACATTCAGTACTTC. Translated: CASRTGQGAANIQYF.

This rearrangement joins TRBV27 to TRBJ2-7; perhaps TRBD1 as D (6 bases). Germline V gene data show CDR1 as MNHEY and CDR2 as SMNVEV (reference sequence). The ends were cut back, 4 bases at V and 5 bases at J, with 18 bases in the middle. CDR3 length: 15 amino acids. This chain's CDR3 is CASSSRRDIYHEQYF. CDR3 bases: TGTGCCAGCAGTTCCCGCCGGGACATATACCACGAGCAGTACTTC.

The chain has TRBV6-5 and TRBJ1-2; 9 bases agree with TRBD1. The CDR3 sequence is 12 residues long. Looked up from germline, CDR1 is MNHEY and CDR2 is SVGAGI. CDR3 bases: TGTAAAACAGGGGGCGCATTCTATGGCTACACCTTC. This encodes CKTGGAFYGYTF.

The rearrangement uses TRBV7-6 and TRBJ2-2; a possible D gene is TRBD2 (6 bases). CDR3 length: 18 residues. Germline loops: CDR1 SGHVS, CDR2 FNYEAQ. The V and J ends lost 1 base and 7 bases respectively, with 22 bases between them. CDR3 coding DNA: TGTGCCAGCAGCTTAGAGTTTACGGGTGCGGGAAAGGGCGGGGAGCTGTTTTTT. It yields the protein CASSLEFTGAGKGGELFF.

The chain is built from TRBV30 and TRBJ1-2, with TRBD1 as a possible D gene (6 bases). Per germline, CDR1 GTSNPN and CDR2 SVGIG (reference sequence). CDR3 length equals 17 residues. The V end was cut by 0 bases, the J end by 3 bases, with 20 bases between. The DNA for the CDR3 is TGTGCCTGGAGTGTACATTCGGGAGGGGGGAGCTACTATGGCTACACCTTC. The encoded protein is CAWSVHSGGGSYYGYTF.

The gene calls are TRBV4-1 and TRBJ1-1, with D perhaps matching TRBD1 (5 bases). V lost 1 base and J 3 bases, leaving 21 bases between the germline ends. Germline V gene sequence: CDR1 MGHRA, CDR2 YSYEKL. The CDR3 spans 18 residues. For the CDR3, the DNA is TGCGCCAGCAGCCAAGCCACCAAGGTGGGGTCGGGGGACACTGAAGCTTTCTTT. It translates to CASSQATKVGSGDTEAFF.